The subject of this entry is one T cell receptor delta chain. Its antigen is not identified. The data belong to a study of Vδ1+ human thymocytes. RNA was extracted from the cells and then reverse transcribed. The CDR3 regions were amplified by multiplex PCR from V-gene primers to a constant-region primer. TCRdb reapplied CATT to the multiplex PCR reads. Seen here are over 65,000 delta-chain clones, 30% to 45% observed once, and the top ten hold around 0.3%. General study points: TRD repertoires were essentially private, unlike widely shared TRG clonotypes. Highly polyclonal TRG and TRD repertoires with Gaussian CDR3 length distributions appeared in thymus. Despite high sort purity, about 20% of thymic T cell receptor delta sequences were Vdelta2.

Germline CDR1 TSWWSYY, CDR2 QGS. V lost 9 bases, J lost 3 bases, and 35 bases lay in between. The length of the CDR3 is 21 residues. Sorted Vdelta1+ thymocytes were about 96% to 99.6% pure. This receptor was obtained from a boy younger than two who had congenital heart surgery. The material sequenced was Vdelta1+ gamma-delta thymocytes from the thymus. Indicated subset: FACS-sorted CD3+ TCRalphabeta- TCRVdelta1+ TCRVdelta2- thymocytes. The rearrangement links TRDV1 to TRDJ2; D possibly corresponds to TRDD2 (5 bases). CDR3: CALPMPPKAAVSGLLTAQLFF. CDR3 in DNA: TGTGCTCTCCCCATGCCCCCCAAGGCTGCGGTCTCCGGCCTTCTGACAGCACAACTCTTCTTT.